Listed below are T cell receptor beta chains from one sample, sequenced in a study of cytomegalovirus exposure and HLA in healthy donors. Using immunoSEQ multiplex PCR, the repertoire was profiled, and TCRdb retains in-frame clones only, with some absent. The table shows more than 85,000 clones, with around 57% occurring only once. Sequenced: PBMCs. The receptors come from a human donor in good health. The CDR3 runs from the conserved cysteine through the conserved F or W. Each record gives: J gene, clone size, V gene, D gene, CDR3 protein, CDR3 DNA. D genes are given only for firm matches. The size entry is marked missing in some rows and otherwise reads once, few, many or a size class.

j_gene: TRBJ2-7
abundance: -
v_gene: TRBV27
d_gene: -
CDR3aa: CASSLSQFRTTYEQYF
CDR3nt: TGTGCCAGCAGTTTGTCCCAATTTCGGACAACCTACGAGCAGTACTTC

j_gene: TRBJ2-7
abundance: -
v_gene: TRBV27
d_gene: -
CDR3aa: CASSLSSGFEQYF
CDR3nt: TGTGCCAGCAGTTTATCTTCGGGTTTTGAGCAGTACTTC

j_gene: TRBJ2-1
abundance: -
v_gene: TRBV19
d_gene: -
CDR3aa: CASSPRLYSTNEQFF
CDR3nt: TGTGCCAGTAGCCCTAGGCTCTATTCTACGAATGAGCAGTTCTTC

j_gene: TRBJ2-1
abundance: -
v_gene: TRBV5-6
d_gene: TRBD2
CDR3aa: CASSFLAGVNEQFF
CDR3nt: TGTGCCAGCAGCTTTCTAGCGGGAGTCAATGAGCAGTTCTTC

j_gene: TRBJ2-5
abundance: -
v_gene: TRBV2
d_gene: -
CDR3aa: CASSDEVGAGETQYF
CDR3nt: TGTGCCAGCAGTGATGAGGTGGGAGCCGGGGAGACCCAGTACTTC

j_gene: TRBJ1-1
abundance: -
v_gene: TRBV6-5
d_gene: -
CDR3aa: CASSYGPGQGRSEAFF
CDR3nt: TGTGCCAGCAGTTACGGACCGGGGCAGGGGAGATCTGAAGCTTTCTTT

j_gene: TRBJ2-3
abundance: few
v_gene: TRBV5-8
d_gene: TRBD2
CDR3aa: CASSFQHIPSGIYRDTQYF
CDR3nt: TGTGCCAGCAGCTTCCAACATATCCCTAGCGGGATTTACAGAGATACGCAGTATTTT

j_gene: TRBJ1-1
abundance: few
v_gene: TRBV30
d_gene: -
CDR3aa: CAWSPITGSSF
CDR3nt: TGTGCCTGGAGTCCGATAACCGGGAGCTCGTTT

j_gene: TRBJ1-3
abundance: -
v_gene: TRBV19
d_gene: -
CDR3aa: CASLYRSGNTIYF
CDR3nt: TGTGCCAGTCTCTACAGGTCTGGAAACACCATATATTTT

j_gene: TRBJ1-5
abundance: -
v_gene: TRBV6-5
d_gene: -
CDR3aa: CASRVQVNQPQHF
CDR3nt: TGTGCCAGCAGAGTACAGGTCAATCAGCCCCAGCATTTT

j_gene: TRBJ2-1
abundance: -
v_gene: TRBV19
d_gene: TRBD2
CDR3aa: CASTWGGVYNEQFF
CDR3nt: TGTGCCAGTACATGGGGGGGGGTCTACAATGAGCAGTTCTTC

j_gene: TRBJ1-4
abundance: -
v_gene: TRBV2
d_gene: TRBD1
CDR3aa: CASTRDRNNEKLFF
CDR3nt: TGTGCCAGCACCCGGGACAGAAATAATGAAAAACTGTTTTTT

j_gene: TRBJ2-3
abundance: -
v_gene: TRBV19
d_gene: -
CDR3aa: CASSIGASGTDTQYF
CDR3nt: TGTGCCAGTAGTATAGGGGCTAGCGGCACAGATACGCAGTATTTT

j_gene: TRBJ2-1
abundance: few
v_gene: TRBV6-5
d_gene: TRBD1
CDR3aa: CASSYLQGRQFF
CDR3nt: TGTGCCAGCAGTTACCTACAGGGGCGGCAGTTCTTC

j_gene: TRBJ2-5
abundance: -
v_gene: TRBV19
d_gene: -
CDR3aa: CASSITVPLGGETQYF
CDR3nt: TGTGCCAGTAGTATCACAGTCCCCCTCGGAGGAGAGACCCAGTACTTC

j_gene: TRBJ2-1
abundance: -
v_gene: TRBV2
d_gene: TRBD2
CDR3aa: CATGLAGGGQFF
CDR3nt: TGTGCCACGGGACTAGCGGGAGGGGGGCAGTTCTTC

j_gene: TRBJ2-7
abundance: -
v_gene: TRBV6-1
d_gene: -
CDR3aa: CASRHRDPYEQYF
CDR3nt: TGTGCCAGCAGACACAGGGACCCCTACGAGCAGTACTTC

j_gene: TRBJ2-7
abundance: -
v_gene: TRBV10-3
d_gene: TRBD2
CDR3aa: CAIGALAGDYEQYF
CDR3nt: TGTGCCATAGGGGCACTAGCGGGAGACTACGAGCAGTACTTC

j_gene: TRBJ1-1
abundance: few
v_gene: TRBV29-1
d_gene: -
CDR3aa: CSVVAGAGTEAFF
CDR3nt: TGCAGCGTTGTAGCAGGGGCCGGCACTGAAGCTTTCTTT

j_gene: TRBJ1-3
abundance: -
v_gene: TRBV2
d_gene: TRBD1
CDR3aa: CASRPGTGVSSGNTIYF
CDR3nt: TGTGCCAGCAGACCCGGGACAGGGGTTAGTTCTGGAAACACCATATATTTT

j_gene: TRBJ1-3
abundance: -
v_gene: TRBV15
d_gene: -
CDR3aa: CATSRETASSGNTIYF
CDR3nt: TGTGCCACCAGCAGAGAGACAGCGAGCTCTGGAAACACCATATATTTT